The subject of this entry is one TCR beta chain. The antigen is unknown. This record belongs to a study of T cell responses to AZD1222 COVID-19 vaccine. The CDR3 totals 17 residues. J lost 7 bases, V lost 4 bases, and 9 bases had no gene match. Germline V gene sequence: CDR1 SGDLS, CDR2 YYNGEE. Overall study results and limits: Of the AZD1222 recipients, only 5 or 6 were seropositive at baseline. There were mostly white British donors and more females than males, and clonal diversity was possibly underestimated. Spike-wide coverage was observed for vaccine-associated CD4 TCRs, with dominant responses at 160-218 and 743-854. No repertoire was sampled before or during the peak T cell response, only after it.

Sequenced by immunoSEQ multiplex PCR; TCRdb stores in-frame clones only, minus some. The table shows some 150,000 clones, with about 92% occurring only once. This receptor was taken from an adult who received the AZD1222 COVID-19 vaccine. This chain links TRBV9 with TRBJ2-2; TRBD2 agrees at 14 bases. The sample here was peripheral blood, taken 28 days after the second AZD1222 dose. CDR3 sequence: CASSPGTSGSLFGELFF. The CDR3 DNA is TGTGCCAGCAGCCCAGGGACTAGCGGGAGTTTATTCGGGGAGCTGTTTTTT.